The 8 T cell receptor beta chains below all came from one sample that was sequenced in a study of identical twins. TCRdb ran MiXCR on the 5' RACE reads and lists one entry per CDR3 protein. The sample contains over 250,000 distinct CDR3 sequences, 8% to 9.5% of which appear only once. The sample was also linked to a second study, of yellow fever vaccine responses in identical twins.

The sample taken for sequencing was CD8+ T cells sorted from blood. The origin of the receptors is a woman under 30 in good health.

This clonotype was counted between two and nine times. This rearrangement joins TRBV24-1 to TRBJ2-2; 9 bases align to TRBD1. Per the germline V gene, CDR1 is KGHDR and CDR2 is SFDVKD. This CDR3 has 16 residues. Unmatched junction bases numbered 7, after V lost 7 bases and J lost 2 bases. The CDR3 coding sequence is TGTGCCACCAGCTTCCCGGGACAGGGTAACACCGGGGAGCTGTTTTTT. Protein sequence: CATSFPGQGNTGELFF.

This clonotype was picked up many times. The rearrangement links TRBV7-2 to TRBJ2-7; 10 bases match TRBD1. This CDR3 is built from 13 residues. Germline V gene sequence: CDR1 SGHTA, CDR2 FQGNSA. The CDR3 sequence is CAGGQGIEGEQYF. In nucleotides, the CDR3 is TGTGCAGGGGGACAGGGGATAGAAGGCGAGCAGTACTTC.

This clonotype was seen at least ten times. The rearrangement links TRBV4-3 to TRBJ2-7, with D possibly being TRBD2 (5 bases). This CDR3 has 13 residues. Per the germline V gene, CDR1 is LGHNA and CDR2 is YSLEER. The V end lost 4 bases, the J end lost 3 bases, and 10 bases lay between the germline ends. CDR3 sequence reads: CASSPTRGYEQYF. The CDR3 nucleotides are TGCGCCAGCAGCCCAACCCGGGGCTACGAGCAGTACTTC.

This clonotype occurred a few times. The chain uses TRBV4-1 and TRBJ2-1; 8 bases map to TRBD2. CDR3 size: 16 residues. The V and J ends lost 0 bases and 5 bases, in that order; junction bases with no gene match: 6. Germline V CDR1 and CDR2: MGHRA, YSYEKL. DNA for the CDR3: TGCGCCAGCAGCCAAGATCCCGGTAGCGGGGACAATGAGCAGTTCTTC. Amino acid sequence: CASSQDPGSGDNEQFF.

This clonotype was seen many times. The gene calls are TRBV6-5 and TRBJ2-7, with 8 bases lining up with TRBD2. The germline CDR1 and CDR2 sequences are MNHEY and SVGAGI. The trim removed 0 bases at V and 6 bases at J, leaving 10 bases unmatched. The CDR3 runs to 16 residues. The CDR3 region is CASSYSPGSGSAEQYF. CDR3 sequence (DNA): TGTGCCAGCAGTTACTCTCCTGGCAGCGGGAGCGCCGAGCAGTACTTC.

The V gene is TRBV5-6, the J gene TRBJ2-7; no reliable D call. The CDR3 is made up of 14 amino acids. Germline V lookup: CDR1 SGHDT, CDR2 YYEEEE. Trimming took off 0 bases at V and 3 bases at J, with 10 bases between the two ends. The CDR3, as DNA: TGTGCCAGCAGCTTGGACGGGCGAGACTACGAGCAGTACTTC. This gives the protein CASSLDGRDYEQYF. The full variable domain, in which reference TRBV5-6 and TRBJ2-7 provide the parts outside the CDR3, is DAGVTQSPTHLIKTRGQQVTLRCSPKSGHDTVSWYQQALGQGPQFIFQYYEEEERQRGNFPDRFSGHQFPNYSSELNVNALLLGDSALYLCASSLDGRDYEQYFGPGTRLTVT.

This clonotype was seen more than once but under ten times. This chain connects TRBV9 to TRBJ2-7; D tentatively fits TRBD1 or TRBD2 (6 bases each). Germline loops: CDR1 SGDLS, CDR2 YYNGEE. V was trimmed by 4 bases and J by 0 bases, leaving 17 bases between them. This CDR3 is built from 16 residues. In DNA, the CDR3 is TGTGCCAGCAGCTCCGGAGGGGGATTGGGCTCCTACGAGCAGTACTTC. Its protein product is CASSSGGGLGSYEQYF. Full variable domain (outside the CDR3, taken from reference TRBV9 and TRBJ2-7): DSGVTQTPKHLITATGQRVTLRCSPRSGDLSVYWYQQSLDQGLQFLIQYYNGEERAKGNILERFSAQQFPDLHSELNLSSLELGDSALYFCASSSGGGLGSYEQYFGPGTRLTVT.

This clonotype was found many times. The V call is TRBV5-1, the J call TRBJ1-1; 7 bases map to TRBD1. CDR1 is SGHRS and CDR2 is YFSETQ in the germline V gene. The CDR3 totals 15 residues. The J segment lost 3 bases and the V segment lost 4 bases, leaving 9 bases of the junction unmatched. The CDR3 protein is CASSPTTGLDTEAFF. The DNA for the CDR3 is TGCGCCAGCAGCCCGACGACAGGGCTCGACACTGAAGCTTTCTTT.